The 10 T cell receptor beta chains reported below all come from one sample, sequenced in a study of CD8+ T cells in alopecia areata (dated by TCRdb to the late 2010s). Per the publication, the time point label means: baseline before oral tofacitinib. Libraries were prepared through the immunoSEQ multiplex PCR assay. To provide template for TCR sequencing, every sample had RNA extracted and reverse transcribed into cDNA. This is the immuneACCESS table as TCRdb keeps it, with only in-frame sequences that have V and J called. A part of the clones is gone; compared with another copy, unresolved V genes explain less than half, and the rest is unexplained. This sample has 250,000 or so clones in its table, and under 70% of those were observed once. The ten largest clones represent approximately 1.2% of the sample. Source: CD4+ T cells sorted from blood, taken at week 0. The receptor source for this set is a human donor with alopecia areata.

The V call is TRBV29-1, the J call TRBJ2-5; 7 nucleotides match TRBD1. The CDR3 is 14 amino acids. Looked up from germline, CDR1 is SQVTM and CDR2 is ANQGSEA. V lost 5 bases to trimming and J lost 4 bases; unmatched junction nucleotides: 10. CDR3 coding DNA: TGCAGCGTTCATACGACAGGGAGAGGAGAGACCCAGTACTTC. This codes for CSVHTTGRGETQYF.

This chain's CDR3 is CASTWTGNTGELFF. Written as DNA, the CDR3 is TGTGCCAGCACCTGGACGGGGAACACCGGGGAGCTGTTTTTT. The chain combines TRBV6-5 with TRBJ2-2; D gene unclear. CDR3 length equals 14 residues. CDR1 and CDR2 from the germline V gene are MNHEY and SVGAGI. Between the trimmed V and J ends, which lost 7 bases and 1 base, there was a span of 10 bases.

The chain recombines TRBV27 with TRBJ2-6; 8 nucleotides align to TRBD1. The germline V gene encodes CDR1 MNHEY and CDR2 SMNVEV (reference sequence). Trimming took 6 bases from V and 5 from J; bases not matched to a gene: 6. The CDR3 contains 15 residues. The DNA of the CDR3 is TGTGCCAGCAGCCCTGGACAGGGCTGGGCCAACGTCCTGACTTTC. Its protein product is CASSPGQGWANVLTF.

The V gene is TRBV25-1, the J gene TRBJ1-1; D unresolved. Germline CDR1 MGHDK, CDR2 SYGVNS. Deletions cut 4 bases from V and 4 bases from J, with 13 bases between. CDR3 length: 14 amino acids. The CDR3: CASSGRSRSTEAFF. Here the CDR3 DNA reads TGTGCCAGCAGTGGTCGAAGCAGGAGCACTGAAGCTTTCTTT.

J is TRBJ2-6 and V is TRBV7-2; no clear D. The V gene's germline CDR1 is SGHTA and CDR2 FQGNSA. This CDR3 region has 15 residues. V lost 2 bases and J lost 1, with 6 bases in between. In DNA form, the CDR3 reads TGTGCCAGCAGCTTAATCCAATCTGGGGCCAACGTCCTGACTTTC. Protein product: CASSLIQSGANVLTF.

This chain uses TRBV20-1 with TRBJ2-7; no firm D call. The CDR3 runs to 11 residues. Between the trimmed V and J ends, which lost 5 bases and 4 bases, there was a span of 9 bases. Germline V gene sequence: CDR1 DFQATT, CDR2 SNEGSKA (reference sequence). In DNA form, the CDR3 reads TGCAGTGCTCCGTTACTATACGAGCAGTACTTC. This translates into CSAPLLYEQYF.

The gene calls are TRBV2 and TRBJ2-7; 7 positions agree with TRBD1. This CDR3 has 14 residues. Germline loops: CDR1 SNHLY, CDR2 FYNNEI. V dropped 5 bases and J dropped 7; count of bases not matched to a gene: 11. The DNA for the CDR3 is TGTGCCAGCAGTTACACAGGGGCCTACCGAGAGCAGTACTTC. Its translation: CASSYTGAYREQYF.

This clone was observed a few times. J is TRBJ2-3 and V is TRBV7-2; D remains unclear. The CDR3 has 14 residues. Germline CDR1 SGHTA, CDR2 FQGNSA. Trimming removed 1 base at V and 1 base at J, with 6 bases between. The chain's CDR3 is CASSLVGRTDTQYF. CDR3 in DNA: TGTGCCAGCAGCTTAGTGGGCCGCACAGATACGCAGTATTTT. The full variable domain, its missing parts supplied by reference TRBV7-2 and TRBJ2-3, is GAGVSQSPSNKVTEKGKDVELRCDPISGHTALYWYRQSLGQGLEFLIYFQGNSAPDKSGLPSDRFSAERTGGSVSTLTIQRTQQEDSAVYLCASSLVGRTDTQYFGPGTRLTVL.

DNA for the CDR3: TGCAGCGTGTCACATATCTTCTATGGCTACACCTTC. Its translation: CSVSHIFYGYTF. This sequence joins TRBV29-1 and TRBJ1-2; D is uncertain. Germline V gene lookup returns CDR1 SQVTM and CDR2 ANQGSEA. CDR3 length: 12 amino acids. V lost 6 bases, J lost 4 bases, and 12 bases lay in between. Based on the CDR3 plus reference TRBV29-1 and TRBJ1-2, the full variable domain is SAVISQKPSRDICQRGTSLTIQCQVDSQVTMMFWYRQQPGQSLTLIATANQGSEATYESGFVIDKFPISRPNLTFSTLTVSNMSPEDSSIYLCSVSHIFYGYTFGSGTRLTVV.

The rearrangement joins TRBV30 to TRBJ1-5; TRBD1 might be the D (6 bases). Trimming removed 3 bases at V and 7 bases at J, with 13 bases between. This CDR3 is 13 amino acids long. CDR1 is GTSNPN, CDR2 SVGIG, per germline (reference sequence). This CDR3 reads CAWSEGGGQPQHF. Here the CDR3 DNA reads TGTGCCTGGAGCGAAGGAGGGGGACAGCCCCAGCATTTT.